This T cell receptor beta chain was identified in a study of T cell clonality in common variable immunodeficiency. Study findings and constraints: Reportedly, TCR beta sequences from common variable immunodeficiency showed fewer deletions and N-nucleotide insertions. Fewer TCRbeta clones were shared among CVID subjects than controls.

This clone was counted between two and nine times. Antigen: not known. The read falls 3 residues short of the CDR3 end, and the missing part is taken from the germline J gene. Donors gave roughly 4.5 to 9 ml heparinized peripheral whole blood. Unmatched junction bases numbered 2, after V lost 1 base and J lost 4 bases. CDR3 size: 14 residues. Germline CDR1 is KGHSH and CDR2 is LQKENI. The protocol was immunoSEQ multiplex PCR, while the TCRdb copy is restricted to in-frame clones and leaves out a portion. The repertoire has under 40,000 clones, none seen only once; the ten largest take approximately 5.4%.

The V and J genes are TRBV18 and TRBJ2-7; 9 positions match TRBD1. Sequenced material: peripheral blood mononuclear cells. This sequence originates from a human donor with common variable immunodeficiency. The CDR3 DNA, read in part, is TGTGCCAGCTCACCACGGGACAGGGTTTACGAG. This gives the protein CASSPRDRVYE. The whole CDR3 reads CASSPRDRVYEQYF.